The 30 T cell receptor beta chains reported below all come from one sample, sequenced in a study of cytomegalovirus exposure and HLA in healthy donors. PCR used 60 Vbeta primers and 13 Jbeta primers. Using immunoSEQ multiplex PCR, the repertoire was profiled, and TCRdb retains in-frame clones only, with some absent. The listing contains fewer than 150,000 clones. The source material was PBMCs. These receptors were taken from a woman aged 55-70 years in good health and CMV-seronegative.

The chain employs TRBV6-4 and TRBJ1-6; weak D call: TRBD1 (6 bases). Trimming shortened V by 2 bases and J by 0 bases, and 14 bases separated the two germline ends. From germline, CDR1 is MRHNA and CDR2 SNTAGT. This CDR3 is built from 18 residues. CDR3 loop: CASSDPGQLSSYNSPLHF. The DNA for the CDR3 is TGTGCCAGCAGTGACCCAGGACAGCTTAGCTCCTATAATTCACCCCTCCACTTT.

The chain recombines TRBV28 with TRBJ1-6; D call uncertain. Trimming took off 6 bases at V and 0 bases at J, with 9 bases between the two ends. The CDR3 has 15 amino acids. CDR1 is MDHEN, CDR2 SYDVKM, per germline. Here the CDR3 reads CASSQTSSYNSPLHF. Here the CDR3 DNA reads TGTGCCAGCAGCCAAACAAGCTCCTATAATTCACCCCTCCACTTT.

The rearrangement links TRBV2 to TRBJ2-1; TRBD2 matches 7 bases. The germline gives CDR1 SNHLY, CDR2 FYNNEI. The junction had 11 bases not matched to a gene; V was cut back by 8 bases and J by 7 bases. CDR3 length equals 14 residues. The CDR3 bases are TGTGCCAGCCGAGCGGGCGGCGGGGGAAATGAGCAGTTCTTC. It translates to CASRAGGGGNEQFF.

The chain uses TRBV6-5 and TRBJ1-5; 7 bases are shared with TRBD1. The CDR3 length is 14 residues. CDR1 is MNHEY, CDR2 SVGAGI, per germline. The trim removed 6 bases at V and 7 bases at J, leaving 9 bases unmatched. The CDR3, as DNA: TGTGCCAGCAGGTATAACAGGGGCGGGCAGCCCCAGCATTTT. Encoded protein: CASRYNRGGQPQHF.

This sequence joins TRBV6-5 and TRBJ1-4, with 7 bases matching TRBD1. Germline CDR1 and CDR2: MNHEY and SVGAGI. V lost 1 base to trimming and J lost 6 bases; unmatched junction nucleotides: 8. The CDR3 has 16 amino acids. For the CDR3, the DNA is TGTGCCAGCAGTTACTTCCCCGACAGGGCCGATGAAAAACTGTTTTTT. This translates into CASSYFPDRADEKLFF.

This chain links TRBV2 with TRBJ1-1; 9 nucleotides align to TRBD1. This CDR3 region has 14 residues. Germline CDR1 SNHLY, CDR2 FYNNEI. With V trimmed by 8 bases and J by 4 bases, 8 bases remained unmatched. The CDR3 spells CASGQTGGGTEAFF. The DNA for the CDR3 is TGTGCCAGCGGACAGACAGGGGGAGGCACTGAAGCTTTCTTT.

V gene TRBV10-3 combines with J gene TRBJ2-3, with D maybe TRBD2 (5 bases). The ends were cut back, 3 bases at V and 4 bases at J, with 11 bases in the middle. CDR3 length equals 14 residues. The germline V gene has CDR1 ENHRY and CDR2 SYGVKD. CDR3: CAISDRRTSDTQYF. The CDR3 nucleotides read TGTGCCATCAGTGACCGACGGACTTCAGATACGCAGTATTTT.

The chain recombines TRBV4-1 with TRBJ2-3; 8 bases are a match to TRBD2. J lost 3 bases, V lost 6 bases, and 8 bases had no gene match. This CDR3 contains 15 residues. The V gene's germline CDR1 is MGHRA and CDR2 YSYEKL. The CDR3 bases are TGCGCCAGCAGAAGGTTAGGCGGGAGGACAGATACGCAGTATTTT. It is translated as CASRRLGGRTDTQYF.

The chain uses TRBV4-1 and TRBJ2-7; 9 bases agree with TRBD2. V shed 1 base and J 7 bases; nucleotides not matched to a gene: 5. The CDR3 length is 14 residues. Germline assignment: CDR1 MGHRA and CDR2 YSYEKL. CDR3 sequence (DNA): TGCGCCAGCAGCCAAGCACTTGGACTAGCGGAGCAGTACTTC. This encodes CASSQALGLAEQYF.

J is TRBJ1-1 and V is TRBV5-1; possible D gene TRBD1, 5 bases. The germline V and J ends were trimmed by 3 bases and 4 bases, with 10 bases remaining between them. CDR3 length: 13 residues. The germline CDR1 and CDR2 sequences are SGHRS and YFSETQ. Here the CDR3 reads CASSWVGVTEAFF. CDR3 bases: TGCGCCAGCAGCTGGGTAGGGGTCACTGAAGCTTTCTTT.

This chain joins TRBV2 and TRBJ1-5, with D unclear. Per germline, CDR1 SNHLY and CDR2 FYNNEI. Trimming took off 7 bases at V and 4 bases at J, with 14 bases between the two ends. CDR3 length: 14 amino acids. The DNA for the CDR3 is TGTGCCAGCATGGGAGATTTGATGAATCAGCCCCAGCATTTT. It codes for CASMGDLMNQPQHF.

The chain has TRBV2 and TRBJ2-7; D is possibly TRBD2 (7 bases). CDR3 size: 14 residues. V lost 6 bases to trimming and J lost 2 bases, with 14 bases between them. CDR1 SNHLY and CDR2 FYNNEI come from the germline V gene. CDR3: CASRIGGAAYEQYF. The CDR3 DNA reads TGTGCCAGCAGGATAGGGGGGGCAGCCTACGAGCAGTACTTC.

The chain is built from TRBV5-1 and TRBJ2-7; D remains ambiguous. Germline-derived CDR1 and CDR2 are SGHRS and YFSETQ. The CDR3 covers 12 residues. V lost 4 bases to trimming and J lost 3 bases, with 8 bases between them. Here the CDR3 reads CASSTNSYEQYF. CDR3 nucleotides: TGCGCCAGCAGCACCAACAGCTACGAGCAGTACTTC. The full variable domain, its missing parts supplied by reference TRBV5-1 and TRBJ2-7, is KAGVTQTPRYLIKTRGQQVTLSCSPISGHRSVSWYQQTPGQGLQFLFEYFSETQRNKGNFPGRFSGRQFSNSRSEMNVSTLELGDSALYLCASSTNSYEQYFGPGTRLTVT.

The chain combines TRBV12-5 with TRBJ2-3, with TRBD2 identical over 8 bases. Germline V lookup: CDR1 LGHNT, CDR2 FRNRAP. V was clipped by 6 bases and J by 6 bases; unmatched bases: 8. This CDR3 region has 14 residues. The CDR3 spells CASGPGLAKDTQYF. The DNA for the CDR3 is TGTGCTAGTGGCCCCGGACTAGCTAAGGATACGCAGTATTTT.

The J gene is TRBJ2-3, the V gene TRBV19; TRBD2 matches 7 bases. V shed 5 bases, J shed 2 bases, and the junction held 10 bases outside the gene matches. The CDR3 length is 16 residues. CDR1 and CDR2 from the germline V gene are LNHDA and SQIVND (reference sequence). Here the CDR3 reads CASSPWWRENTDTQYF. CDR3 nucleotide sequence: TGTGCCAGTAGTCCATGGTGGCGGGAGAACACAGATACGCAGTATTTT.

The CDR3 DNA is TGTGCCAGCAGTGATGGGCAGGGCCTGAACTATGGCTACACCTTC. Its protein is CASSDGQGLNYGYTF. The V and J genes are TRBV6-1 and TRBJ1-2, with a possible D match to TRBD1 (5 bases). V lost 3 bases, J lost 2 bases, and 13 bases lay in between. Looked up from germline, CDR1 is MNHNS and CDR2 is SASEGT. This CDR3 has 15 residues.

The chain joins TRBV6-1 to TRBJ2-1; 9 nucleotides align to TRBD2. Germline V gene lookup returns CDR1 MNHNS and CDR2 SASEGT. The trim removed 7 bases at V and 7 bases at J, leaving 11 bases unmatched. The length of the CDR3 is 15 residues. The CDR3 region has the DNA TGTGCCAGCATCACAAATGCGGGAGGGCCAAATGAGCAGTTCTTC. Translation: CASITNAGGPNEQFF.

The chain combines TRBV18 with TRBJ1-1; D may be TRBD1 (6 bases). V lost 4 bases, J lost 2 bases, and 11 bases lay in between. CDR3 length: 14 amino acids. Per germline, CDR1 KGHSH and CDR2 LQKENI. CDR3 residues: CASSLQGQNTEAFF. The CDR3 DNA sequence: TGTGCCAGCTCACTACAGGGTCAAAACACTGAAGCTTTCTTT. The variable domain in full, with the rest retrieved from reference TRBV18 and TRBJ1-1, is NAGVMQNPRHLVRRRGQEARLRCSPMKGHSHVYWYRQLPEEGLKFMVYLQKENIIDESGMPKERFSAEFPKEGPSILRIQQVVRGDSAAYFCASSLQGQNTEAFFGQGTRLTVV.

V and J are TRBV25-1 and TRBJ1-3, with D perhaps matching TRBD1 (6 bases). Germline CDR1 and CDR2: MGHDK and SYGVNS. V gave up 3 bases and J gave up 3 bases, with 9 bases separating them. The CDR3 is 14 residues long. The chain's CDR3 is CASSEAGVGNTIYF. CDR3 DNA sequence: TGTGCCAGCAGTGAGGCAGGGGTTGGAAACACCATATATTTT. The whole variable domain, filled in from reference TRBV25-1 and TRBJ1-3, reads EADIYQTPRYLVIGTGKKITLECSQTMGHDKMYWYQQDPGMELHLIHYSYGVNSTEKGDLSSESTVSRIRTEHFPLTLESARPSHTSQYLCASSEAGVGNTIYFGEGSWLTVV.

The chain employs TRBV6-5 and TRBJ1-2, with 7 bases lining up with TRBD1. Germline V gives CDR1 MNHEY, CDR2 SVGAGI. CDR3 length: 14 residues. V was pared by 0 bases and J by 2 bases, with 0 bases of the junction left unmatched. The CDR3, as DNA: TGTGCCAGCAGTTACTCGACAGGGAACTATGGCTACACCTTC. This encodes CASSYSTGNYGYTF.

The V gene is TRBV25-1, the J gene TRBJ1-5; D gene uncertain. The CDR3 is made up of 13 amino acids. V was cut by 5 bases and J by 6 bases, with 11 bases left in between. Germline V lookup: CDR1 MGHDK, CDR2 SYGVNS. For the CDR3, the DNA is TGTGCCAGCAGTTATTCGGGGAGTCAGCCCCAGCATTTT. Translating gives CASSYSGSQPQHF.

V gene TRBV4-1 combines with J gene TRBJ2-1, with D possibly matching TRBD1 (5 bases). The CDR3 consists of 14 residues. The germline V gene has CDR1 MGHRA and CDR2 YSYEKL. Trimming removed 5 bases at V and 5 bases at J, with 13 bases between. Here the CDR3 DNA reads TGCGCCAGCAGCAGCACAGGAGATAACAATGAGCAGTTCTTC. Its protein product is CASSSTGDNNEQFF.

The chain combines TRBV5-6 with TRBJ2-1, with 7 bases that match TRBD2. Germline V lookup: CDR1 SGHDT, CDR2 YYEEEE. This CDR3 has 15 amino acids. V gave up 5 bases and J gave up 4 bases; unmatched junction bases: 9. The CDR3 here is CASRLRGGSYNEQFF. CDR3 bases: TGTGCCAGCAGATTGAGGGGAGGGAGTTACAATGAGCAGTTCTTC.

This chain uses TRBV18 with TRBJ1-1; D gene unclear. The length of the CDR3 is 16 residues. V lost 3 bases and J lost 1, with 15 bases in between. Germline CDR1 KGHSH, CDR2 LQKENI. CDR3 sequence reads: CASSPPAAGGNTEAFF. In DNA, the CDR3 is TGTGCCAGCTCACCCCCAGCGGCCGGAGGGAACACTGAAGCTTTCTTT.

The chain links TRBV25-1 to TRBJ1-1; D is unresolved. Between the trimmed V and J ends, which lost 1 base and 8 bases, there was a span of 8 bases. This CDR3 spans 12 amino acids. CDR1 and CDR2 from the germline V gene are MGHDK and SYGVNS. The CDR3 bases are TGTGCCAGCAGTGAATGGAAGGAGGAAGCTTTCTTT. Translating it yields CASSEWKEEAFF.

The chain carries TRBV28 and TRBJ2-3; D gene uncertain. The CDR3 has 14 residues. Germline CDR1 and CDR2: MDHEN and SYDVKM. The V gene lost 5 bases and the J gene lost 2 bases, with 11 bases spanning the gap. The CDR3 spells CASSTTQLTDTQYF. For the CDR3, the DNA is TGTGCCAGCAGTACTACCCAGCTCACAGATACGCAGTATTTT. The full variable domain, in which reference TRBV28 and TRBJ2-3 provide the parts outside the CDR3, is DVKVTQSSRYLVKRTGEKVFLECVQDMDHENMFWYRQDPGLGLRLIYFSYDVKMKEKGDIPEGYSVSREKKERFSLILESASTNQTSMYLCASSTTQLTDTQYFGPGTRLTVL.

Here the CDR3 reads CASSPVADITDTQYF. CDR3 bases: TGCGCCAGCAGCCCGGTAGCGGATATCACAGATACGCAGTATTTT. The gene calls are TRBV5-1 and TRBJ2-3; TRBD2 is a possible D gene (6 bases). This CDR3 contains 15 residues. The V and J ends lost 4 bases and 2 bases respectively, with 14 bases between them. The germline CDR1 and CDR2 sequences are SGHRS and YFSETQ.

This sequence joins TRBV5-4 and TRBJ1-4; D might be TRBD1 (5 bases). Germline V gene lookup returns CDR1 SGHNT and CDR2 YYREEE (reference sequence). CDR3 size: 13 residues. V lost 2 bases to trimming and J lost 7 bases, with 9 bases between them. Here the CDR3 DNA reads TGTGCCAGCAGCTTTGAGACAGCTGAAAAACTGTTTTTT. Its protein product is CASSFETAEKLFF.

CDR3 residues: CASNNPVGPNTEAFF. The DNA for the CDR3 is TGTGCCAGCAACAACCCAGTGGGGCCTAACACTGAAGCTTTCTTT. The chain couples TRBV14 to TRBJ1-1; D may be TRBD1 (5 bases). This CDR3 has 15 residues. Trimming left V 7 bases short and J 2 bases short, with 17 bases between. Germline V gives CDR1 SGHDN, CDR2 FVKESK.

CDR3 sequence: CARTIPPHEQGRETQYF. The CDR3 DNA is TGTGCCAGAACCATCCCGCCGCATGAACAGGGGAGGGAGACCCAGTACTTC. The chain couples TRBV5-3 to TRBJ2-5; TRBD1 is a possible D gene (7 bases). Being an ORF, TRBV5-3 has a function that is uncertain. This CDR3 has 17 amino acids. V lost 6 bases to trimming and J lost 5 bases, with 26 bases between them.